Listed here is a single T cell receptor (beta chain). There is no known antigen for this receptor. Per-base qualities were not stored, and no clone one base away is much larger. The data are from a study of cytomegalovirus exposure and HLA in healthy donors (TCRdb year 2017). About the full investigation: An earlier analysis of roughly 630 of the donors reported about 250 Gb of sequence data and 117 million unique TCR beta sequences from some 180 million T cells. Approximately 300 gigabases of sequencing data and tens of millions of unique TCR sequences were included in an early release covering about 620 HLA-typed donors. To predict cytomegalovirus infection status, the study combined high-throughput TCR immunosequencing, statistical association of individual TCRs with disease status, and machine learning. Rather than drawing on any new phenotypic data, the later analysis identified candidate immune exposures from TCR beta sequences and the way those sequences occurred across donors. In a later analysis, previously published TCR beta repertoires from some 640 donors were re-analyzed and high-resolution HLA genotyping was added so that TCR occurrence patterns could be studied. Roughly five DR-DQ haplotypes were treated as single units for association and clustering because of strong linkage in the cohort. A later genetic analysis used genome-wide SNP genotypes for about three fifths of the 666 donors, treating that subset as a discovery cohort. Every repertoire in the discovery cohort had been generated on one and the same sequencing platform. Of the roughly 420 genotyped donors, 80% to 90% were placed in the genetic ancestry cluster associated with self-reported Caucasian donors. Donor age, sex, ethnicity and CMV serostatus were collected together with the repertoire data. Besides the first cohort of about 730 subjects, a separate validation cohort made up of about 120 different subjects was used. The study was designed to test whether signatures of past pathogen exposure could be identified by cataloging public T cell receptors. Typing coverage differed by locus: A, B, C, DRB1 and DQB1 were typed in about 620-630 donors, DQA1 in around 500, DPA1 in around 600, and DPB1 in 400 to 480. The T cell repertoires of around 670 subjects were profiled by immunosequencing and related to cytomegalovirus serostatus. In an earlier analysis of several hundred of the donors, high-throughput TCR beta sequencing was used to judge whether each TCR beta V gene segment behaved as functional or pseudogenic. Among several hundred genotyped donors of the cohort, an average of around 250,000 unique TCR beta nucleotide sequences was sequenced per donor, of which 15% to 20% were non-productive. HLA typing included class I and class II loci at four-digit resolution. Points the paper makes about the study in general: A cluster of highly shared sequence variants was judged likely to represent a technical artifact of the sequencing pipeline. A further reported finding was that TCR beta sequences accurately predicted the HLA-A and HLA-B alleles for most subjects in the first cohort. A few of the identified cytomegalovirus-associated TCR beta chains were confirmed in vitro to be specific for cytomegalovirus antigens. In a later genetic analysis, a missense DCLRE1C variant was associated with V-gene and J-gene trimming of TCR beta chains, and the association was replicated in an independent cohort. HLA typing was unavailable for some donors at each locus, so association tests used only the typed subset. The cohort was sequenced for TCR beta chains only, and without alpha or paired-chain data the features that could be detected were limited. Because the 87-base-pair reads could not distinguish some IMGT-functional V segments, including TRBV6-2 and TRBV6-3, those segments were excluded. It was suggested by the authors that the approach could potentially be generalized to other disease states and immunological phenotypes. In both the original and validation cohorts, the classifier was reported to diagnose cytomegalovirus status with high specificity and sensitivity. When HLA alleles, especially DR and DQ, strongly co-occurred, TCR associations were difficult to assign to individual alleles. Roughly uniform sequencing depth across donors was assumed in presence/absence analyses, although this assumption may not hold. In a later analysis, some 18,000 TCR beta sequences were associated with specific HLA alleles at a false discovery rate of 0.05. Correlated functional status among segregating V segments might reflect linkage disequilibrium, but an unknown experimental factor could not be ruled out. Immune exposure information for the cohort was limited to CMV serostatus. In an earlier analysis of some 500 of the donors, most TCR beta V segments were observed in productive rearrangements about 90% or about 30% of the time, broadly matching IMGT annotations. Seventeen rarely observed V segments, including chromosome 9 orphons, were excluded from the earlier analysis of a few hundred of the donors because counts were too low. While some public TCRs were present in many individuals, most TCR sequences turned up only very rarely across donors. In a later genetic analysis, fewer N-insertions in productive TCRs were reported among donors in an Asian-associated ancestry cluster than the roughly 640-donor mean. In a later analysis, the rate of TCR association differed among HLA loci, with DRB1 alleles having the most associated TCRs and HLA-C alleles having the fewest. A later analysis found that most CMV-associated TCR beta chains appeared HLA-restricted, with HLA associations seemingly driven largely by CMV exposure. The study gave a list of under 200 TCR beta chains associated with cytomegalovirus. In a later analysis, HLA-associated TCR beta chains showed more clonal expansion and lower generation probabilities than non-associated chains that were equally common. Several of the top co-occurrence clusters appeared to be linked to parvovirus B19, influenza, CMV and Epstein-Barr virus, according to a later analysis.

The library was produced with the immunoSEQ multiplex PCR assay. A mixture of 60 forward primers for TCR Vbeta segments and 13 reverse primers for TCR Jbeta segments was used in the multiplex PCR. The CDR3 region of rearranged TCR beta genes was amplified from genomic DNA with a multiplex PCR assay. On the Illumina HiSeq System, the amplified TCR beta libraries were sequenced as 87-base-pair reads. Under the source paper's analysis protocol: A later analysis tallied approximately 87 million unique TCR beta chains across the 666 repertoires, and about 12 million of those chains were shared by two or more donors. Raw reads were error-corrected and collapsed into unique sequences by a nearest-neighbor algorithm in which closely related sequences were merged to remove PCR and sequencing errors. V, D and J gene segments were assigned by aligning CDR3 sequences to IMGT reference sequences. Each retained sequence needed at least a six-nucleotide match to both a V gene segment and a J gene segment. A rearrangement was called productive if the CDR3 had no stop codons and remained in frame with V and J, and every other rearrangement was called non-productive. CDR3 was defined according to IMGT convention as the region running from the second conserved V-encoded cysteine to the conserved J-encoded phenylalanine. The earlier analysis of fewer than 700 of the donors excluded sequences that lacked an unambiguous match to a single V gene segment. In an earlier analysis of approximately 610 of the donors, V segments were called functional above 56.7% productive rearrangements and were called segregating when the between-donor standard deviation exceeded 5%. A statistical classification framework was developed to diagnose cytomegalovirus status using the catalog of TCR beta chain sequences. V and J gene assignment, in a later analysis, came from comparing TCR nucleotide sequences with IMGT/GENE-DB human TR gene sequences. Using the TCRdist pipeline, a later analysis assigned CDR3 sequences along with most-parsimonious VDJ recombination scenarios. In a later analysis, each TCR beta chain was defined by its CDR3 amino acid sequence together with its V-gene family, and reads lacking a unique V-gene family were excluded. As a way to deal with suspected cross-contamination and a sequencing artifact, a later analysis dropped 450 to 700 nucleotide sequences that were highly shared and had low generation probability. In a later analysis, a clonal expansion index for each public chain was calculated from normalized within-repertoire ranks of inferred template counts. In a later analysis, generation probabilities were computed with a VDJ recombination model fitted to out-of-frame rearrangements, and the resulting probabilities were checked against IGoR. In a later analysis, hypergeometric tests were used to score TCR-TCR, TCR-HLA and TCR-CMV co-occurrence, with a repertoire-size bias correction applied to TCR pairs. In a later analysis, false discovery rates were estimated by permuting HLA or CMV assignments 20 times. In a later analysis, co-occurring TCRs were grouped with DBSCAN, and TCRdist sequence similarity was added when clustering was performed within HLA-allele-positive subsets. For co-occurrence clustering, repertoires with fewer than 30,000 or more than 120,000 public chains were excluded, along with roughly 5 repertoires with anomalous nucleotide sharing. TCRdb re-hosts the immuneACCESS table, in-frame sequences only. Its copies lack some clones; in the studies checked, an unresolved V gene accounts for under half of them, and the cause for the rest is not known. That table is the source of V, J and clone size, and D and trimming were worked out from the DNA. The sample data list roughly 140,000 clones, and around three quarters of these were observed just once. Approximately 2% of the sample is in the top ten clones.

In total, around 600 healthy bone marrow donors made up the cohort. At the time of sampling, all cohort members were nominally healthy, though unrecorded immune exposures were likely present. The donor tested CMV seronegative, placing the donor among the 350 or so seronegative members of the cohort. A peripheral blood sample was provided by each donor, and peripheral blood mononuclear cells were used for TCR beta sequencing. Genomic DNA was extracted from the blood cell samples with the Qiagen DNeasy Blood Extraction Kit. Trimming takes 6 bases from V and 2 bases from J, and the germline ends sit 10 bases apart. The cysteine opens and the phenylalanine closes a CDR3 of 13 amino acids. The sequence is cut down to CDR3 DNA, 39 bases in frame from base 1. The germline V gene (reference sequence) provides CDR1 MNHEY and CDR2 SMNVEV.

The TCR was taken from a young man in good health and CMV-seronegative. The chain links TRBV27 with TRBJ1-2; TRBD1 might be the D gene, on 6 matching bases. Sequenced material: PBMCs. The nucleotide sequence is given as TGTGCCAGCAGAAGAACAGGGAACTATGGCTACACCTTC. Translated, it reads CASRRTGNYGYTF.